Following are 24 T cell receptor beta chains from one sample sequenced in a study of cytomegalovirus exposure and HLA in healthy donors. PCR used 60 Vbeta primers and 13 Jbeta primers. Clones were sequenced by immunoSEQ multiplex PCR, and TCRdb holds only the in-frame ones, with some missing. Of 100,000 or so clones detected, 70% to 75% appear once; the ten largest clones hold roughly 3.6%. Sequences were obtained from PBMCs. The receptors were gathered from a man between 40 and 49 years old in good health and CMV-seronegative.

The chain has TRBV5-1 and TRBJ2-1; 10 nucleotides line up with TRBD2. Germline CDR1 and CDR2: SGHRS and YFSETQ. V shed 4 bases and J 7 bases; nucleotides not matched to a gene: 5. The CDR3 consists of 14 residues. The CDR3 DNA reads TGCGCCAGCAGCCTCCTTAGCGGGGGGAATGAGCAGTTCTTC. Protein product: CASSLLSGGNEQFF.

DNA for the CDR3: TGTGCCAGCAGTGGTAGCGGGGGGGCAAATACGCAGTATTTT. Translating it yields CASSGSGGANTQYF. The chain recombines TRBV25-1 with TRBJ2-3; TRBD2 agrees at 11 bases. The CDR3 extends over 14 amino acids. Germline CDR1 MGHDK, CDR2 SYGVNS. The J segment lost 7 bases and the V segment lost 4 bases, leaving 4 bases of the junction unmatched. The full variable domain, rest sourced from reference TRBV25-1 and TRBJ2-3, is EADIYQTPRYLVIGTGKKITLECSQTMGHDKMYWYQQDPGMELHLIHYSYGVNSTEKGDLSSESTVSRIRTEHFPLTLESARPSHTSQYLCASSGSGGANTQYFGPGTRLTVL.

V gene TRBV9 combines with J gene TRBJ1-1; 12 bases fit TRBD1. J gave up 0 bases and V 4 bases, and 4 bases lay outside the gene matches. This CDR3 region has 16 residues. CDR1 is SGDLS, CDR2 YYNGEE, per germline. The CDR3, as DNA: TGTGCCAGCAGCCCGGGACAGGGGGCCTTGAACACTGAAGCTTTCTTT. It codes for CASSPGQGALNTEAFF.

Here the CDR3 DNA reads TGTGCCACCTCCCCCAGGACACCGAACACTGAAGCTTTCTTT. Amino acid sequence: CATSPRTPNTEAFF. V usage is TRBV2 and J usage is TRBJ1-1; tentatively, D is TRBD1 (5 bases). Germline CDR1 and CDR2: SNHLY and FYNNEI. V was pared by 10 bases and J by 1 base, with 16 bases between. The CDR3 contains 14 residues. Full variable domain (missing parts from reference TRBV2 and TRBJ1-1): EPEVTQTPSHQVTQMGQEVILRCVPISNHLYFYWYRQILGQKVEFLVSFYNNEISEKSEIFDDQFSVERPDGSNFTLKIRSTKLEDSAMYFCATSPRTPNTEAFFGQGTRLTVV.

V and J are TRBV7-2 and TRBJ2-5; 11 positions match TRBD2. The ends lost 5 bases at V and 5 bases at J; junction bases unmatched: 16. The CDR3 is made up of 18 amino acids. The V gene's germline CDR1 is SGHTA and CDR2 FQGNSA. This CDR3 reads CASSLEISGGGLGETQYF. The DNA for the CDR3 is TGTGCCAGCAGCCTCGAGATTAGCGGGGGGGGTCTTGGGGAGACCCAGTACTTC.

The chain is built from TRBV11-2 and TRBJ2-7; D ambiguous. This CDR3 comprises 12 residues. Germline V gene lookup returns CDR1 SGHAT and CDR2 FQNNGV. V dropped 5 bases and J dropped 3 bases, with 8 bases sitting between them. The CDR3 region is CASSTDIYEQYF. In DNA form, the CDR3 reads TGTGCCAGCAGCACCGACATCTACGAGCAGTACTTC.

V gene TRBV4-1 combines with J gene TRBJ2-7; D is uncertain. Per the germline V gene, CDR1 is MGHRA and CDR2 is YSYEKL. Trimming removed 1 base from V and 1 base from J, with 8 bases in between. This CDR3 has 14 amino acids. CDR3 DNA: TGCGCCAGCAGCCAAGTAGAGATATCCTACGAGCAGTACTTC. Translation gives CASSQVEISYEQYF.

This clone was detected once. The chain combines TRBV4-1 with TRBJ1-3; TRBD1 is a possible D gene (6 bases). V lost 1 base to trimming and J lost 0 bases, with 16 bases between them. Germline V gene sequence: CDR1 MGHRA, CDR2 YSYEKL. The CDR3 spans 18 residues. This CDR3 is CASSQAPVGGDSGNTIYF. CDR3 sequence (DNA): TGCGCCAGCAGCCAAGCCCCAGTAGGGGGGGACTCTGGAAACACCATATATTTT.

The chain joins TRBV15 to TRBJ2-7; TRBD2 matches at 15 bases. There are 15 residues in the CDR3. The germline CDR1 and CDR2 sequences are LNHNV and YYDKDF (reference sequence). V shed 5 bases and J 5 bases; nucleotides not matched to a gene: 4. CDR3 nucleotide sequence: TGTGCCACCAGCGGGGGACTAGCGGGGGGCAACGAGCAGTACTTC. Protein product: CATSGGLAGGNEQYF.

The CDR3 region has the DNA TGTGCCAGCAGTGTCAAACCGGAGTTCTCTAAGTTCTTC. Amino acids: CASSVKPEFSKFF. V and J are TRBV6-1 and TRBJ2-1; no firm D call. From germline, CDR1 is MNHNS and CDR2 SASEGT. The length of the CDR3 is 13 residues. V was trimmed by 4 bases and J by 14 bases, leaving 18 bases between them.

On this clone itself: Other DNA sequences in this sample translate to the same CDR3. The rearrangement joins TRBV4-1 to TRBJ2-1; weak D call: TRBD1 (5 bases). This CDR3 has 14 amino acids. The V end was cut by 4 bases, the J end by 2 bases, with 9 bases between. From germline, CDR1 is MGHRA and CDR2 YSYEKL. The CDR3 here is CASSRDRTYNEQFF. As DNA, the CDR3 is TGCGCCAGCAGCCGTGACAGAACCTACAATGAGCAGTTCTTC.

The chain carries TRBV10-3 and TRBJ2-7, with TRBD1 identical over 7 bases. With V trimmed by 4 bases and J by 4 bases, 10 bases remained unmatched. CDR3 length equals 15 residues. Germline lookup yields CDR1 ENHRY and CDR2 SYGVKD. CDR3 in amino acids: CAISGDSRNGYEQYF. The CDR3, as DNA: TGTGCCATCAGTGGGGACAGTCGAAACGGGTACGAGCAGTACTTC.

This clone turned up a few times. V usage is TRBV7-9 and J usage is TRBJ1-5; a weak D match, TRBD1 (5 bases). CDR3 size: 14 residues. V shed 1 base and J shed 6 bases, with 10 bases lying between them. CDR1 and CDR2 from the germline V gene are SEHNR and FQNEAQ (reference sequence). Here the CDR3 reads CASSLDGGGQPQHF. CDR3 DNA: TGTGCCAGCAGCTTAGATGGGGGAGGTCAGCCCCAGCATTTT.

A few counts support this clone. The V gene is TRBV6-5, the J gene TRBJ2-1, with 10 bases matching TRBD2. Germline CDR1 MNHEY, CDR2 SVGAGI. V lost 7 bases, J lost 7 bases, and 4 bases stayed unmatched. The CDR3 loop spans 13 amino acids. The CDR3 loop reads CASKVLAGNEQFF. In DNA form, the CDR3 reads TGTGCCAGCAAGGTACTAGCGGGGAATGAGCAGTTCTTC.

This rearrangement joins TRBV7-9 to TRBJ1-4, with D unresolved. V was clipped by 5 bases and J by 8 bases, with 9 bases between them. CDR1 is SEHNR and CDR2 is FQNEAQ in the germline V gene (reference sequence). This CDR3 spans 12 amino acids. The CDR3 loop is CASSVTLEKLFF. The CDR3 nucleotides are TGTGCCAGCAGCGTTACACTAGAAAAACTGTTTTTT. Looking up the rest from reference TRBV7-9 and TRBJ1-4 gives the full variable domain: DTGVSQNPRHKITKRGQNVTFRCDPISEHNRLYWYRQTLGQGPEFLTYFQNEAQLEKSRLLSDRFSAERPKGSFSTLEIQRTEQGDSAMYLCASSVTLEKLFFGSGTQLSVL.

This clone was seen once. The J gene is TRBJ2-5, the V gene TRBV7-9; no firm D call. The DNA matches TRBJ2-7 better at its end, which makes the J call doubtful. The CDR3 is 14 residues long. CDR1 is SEHNR and CDR2 is FQNEAQ in the germline V gene (reference sequence). CDR3 loop: CASSLDYSFYEQYF. For the CDR3, the DNA is TGTGCCAGCAGCTTAGACTATAGTTTTTACGAGCAGTACTTC.

The gene calls are TRBV4-1 and TRBJ2-2, with a tentative D call TRBD1 (6 bases). CDR1 and CDR2 (germline): MGHRA, YSYEKL. The CDR3 covers 15 residues. V was cut by 3 bases and J by 3 bases, with 11 bases left in between. CDR3 sequence (DNA): TGCGCCAGCAGCCATGTTACAGGGTACACCGGGGAGCTGTTTTTT. Its translation: CASSHVTGYTGELFF.

This clone was found a few times. The chain couples TRBV5-4 to TRBJ1-6; D unclear. CDR1 is SGHNT, CDR2 YYREEE, per germline (reference sequence). Between the trimmed V and J ends, which lost 3 bases and 7 bases, there was a span of 5 bases. The CDR3 runs to 12 residues. CDR3 amino acids: CASSSVNSPLHF. CDR3 coding DNA: TGTGCCAGCAGCTCCGTAAATTCACCCCTCCACTTT.

J is TRBJ2-3 and V is TRBV11-2, with D possibly matching TRBD1 (5 bases). The CDR3 extends over 15 amino acids. The V and J ends lost 8 bases and 2 bases respectively, with 17 bases between them. Germline V gene lookup returns CDR1 SGHAT and CDR2 FQNNGV. CDR3 in amino acids: CASGKQAGDTDTQYF. The CDR3, as DNA: TGTGCCAGCGGGAAACAGGCTGGGGACACAGATACGCAGTATTTT.

The chain employs TRBV6-5 and TRBJ1-5; perhaps TRBD1 as D (6 bases). V lost 2 bases, J lost 7 bases, and 15 bases lay in between. The V gene's germline CDR1 is MNHEY and CDR2 SVGAGI. The CDR3 has 15 amino acids. The CDR3 loop reads CASSYSRGGTQPQHF. For the CDR3, the DNA is TGTGCCAGCAGTTACAGTCGGGGGGGCACGCAGCCCCAGCATTTT.

The rearrangement uses TRBV6-6 and TRBJ1-4, with a possible D match to TRBD1 (5 bases). Trimming cost V 6 bases and J 7 bases, with 15 bases left between them. The germline CDR1 and CDR2 sequences are MNHNY and SVGAGI (reference sequence). The CDR3 is 14 amino acids. CDR3 in DNA: TGTGCCAGCAGACTCGACAGCCGTGGTGAAAAACTGTTTTTT. Translating gives CASRLDSRGEKLFF.

This clone was counted a single time. The chain links TRBV18 to TRBJ2-4; unclear D gene. The CDR3 is 14 residues long. The germline V gene encodes CDR1 KGHSH and CDR2 LQKENI. V shed 3 bases and J shed 0 bases, with 6 bases lying between them. Here the CDR3 reads CASSPELAKNIQYF. DNA for the CDR3: TGTGCCAGCTCACCCGAACTAGCCAAAAACATTCAGTACTTC. The full variable domain, completed using reference TRBV18 and TRBJ2-4, is NAGVMQNPRHLVRRRGQEARLRCSPMKGHSHVYWYRQLPEEGLKFMVYLQKENIIDESGMPKERFSAEFPKEGPSILRIQQVVRGDSAAYFCASSPELAKNIQYFGAGTRLSVL.

Details on this clone: Additional DNA sequences in this sample encode the identical CDR3. This rearrangement joins TRBV15 to TRBJ2-5; the D gene is possibly TRBD1 (5 bases). V lost 0 bases to trimming and J lost 2 bases, with 7 bases between them. The CDR3 length is 14 residues. CDR1 and CDR2 from the germline V gene are LNHNV and YYDKDF (reference sequence). This chain's CDR3 is CATSRDRAQETQYF. DNA of the CDR3: TGTGCCACCAGCAGAGACAGGGCTCAAGAGACCCAGTACTTC.

The J gene is TRBJ1-1, the V gene TRBV15; D gene ambiguous. The CDR3 is 14 residues long. Germline V gives CDR1 LNHNV, CDR2 YYDKDF (reference sequence). V was pared by 1 base and J by 2 bases, with 8 bases between. The CDR3 region is CATSRGHFNTEAFF. Here the CDR3 DNA reads TGTGCCACCAGCAGAGGACACTTTAACACTGAAGCTTTCTTT.